The next 18 T cell receptor beta chains were all read from a single sample in a study of blood T cell repertoires in COVID-19. The method was immunoSEQ multiplex PCR; TCRdb's version includes in-frame clones alone and lacks a portion of them. Of around 250,000 clones listed, 80% to 90% are singletons. The sequencing sample was made of PBMCs or T cells enriched from blood (not recorded which). The receptors come from a woman aged 45-60 years who had recovered from COVID-19.

The gene calls are TRBV12-5 and TRBJ2-2; tentatively, D is TRBD1 (5 bases). V lost 2 bases to trimming and J lost 7 bases, with 8 bases between them. The CDR3 is 13 amino acids. Per the germline V gene, CDR1 is LGHNT and CDR2 is FRNRAP. The CDR3 coding sequence is TGTGCTAGTGGTTTGAGGGGCGACGGGGAGCTGTTTTTT. Amino acid sequence: CASGLRGDGELFF.

CDR3 nucleotides: TGTGCCAGCAGTACGGGACACCCGAACACTGAAGCTTTCTTT. Protein product: CASSTGHPNTEAFF. This chain joins TRBV27 and TRBJ1-1, with D perhaps TRBD1 (6 bases). V was cut by 5 bases and J by 1 base, with 11 bases left in between. The CDR3 length is 14 residues. CDR1 is MNHEY and CDR2 is SMNVEV in the germline V gene (reference sequence).

Here the CDR3 reads CASSPRGHQPGLLTVEQFF. The CDR3 DNA sequence: TGTGCCAGCTCACCACGAGGCCACCAACCGGGACTATTGACGGTTGAGCAGTTCTTC. This sequence joins TRBV18 and TRBJ2-1, with 7 bases matching TRBD2. From germline, CDR1 is KGHSH and CDR2 LQKENI. The CDR3 has 19 residues. The junction had 21 bases not matched to a gene; V was cut back by 1 base and J by 9 bases.

V and J are TRBV4-2 and TRBJ1-6; 10 positions agree with TRBD1. The CDR3 runs 16 residues. Losses at the gene ends were 3 bases for V and 7 bases for J; bases not matched to a gene: 6. The V gene's germline CDR1 is LGHNA and CDR2 YNFKEQ. This CDR3 is CASSQTGGRLNSPLHF. For the CDR3, the DNA is TGTGCCAGCAGCCAGACAGGGGGCCGGTTGAATTCACCCCTCCACTTT.

The CDR3 bases are TGCGCCAGCAGCCCAGGACTAGCGGGAGGGCCTGAGCAGTTCTTC. Translation gives CASSPGLAGGPEQFF. J is TRBJ2-1 and V is TRBV5-1; TRBD2 matches at 15 bases. V was clipped by 4 bases and J by 9 bases; unmatched bases: 5. The germline V gene has CDR1 SGHRS and CDR2 YFSETQ. The CDR3 is 15 amino acids. The full variable domain, rest sourced from reference TRBV5-1 and TRBJ2-1, is KAGVTQTPRYLIKTRGQQVTLSCSPISGHRSVSWYQQTPGQGLQFLFEYFSETQRNKGNFPGRFSGRQFSNSRSEMNVSTLELGDSALYLCASSPGLAGGPEQFFGPGTRLTVL.

The chain recombines TRBV19 with TRBJ2-5; 8 bases fit TRBD1. The length of the CDR3 is 15 residues. The junction had 6 bases not matched to a gene; V was cut back by 5 bases and J by 1 base. Looked up from germline, CDR1 is LNHDA and CDR2 is SQIVND (reference sequence). This chain's CDR3 is CASSPRDRLQETQYF. In nucleotides, the CDR3 is TGTGCCAGTAGTCCCCGGGACAGGCTCCAAGAGACCCAGTACTTC. The whole variable domain, remainder taken from reference TRBV19 and TRBJ2-5, is DGGITQSPKYLFRKEGQNVTLSCEQNLNHDAMYWYRQDPGQGLRLIYYSQIVNDFQKGDIAEGYSVSREKKESFPLTVTSAQKNPTAFYLCASSPRDRLQETQYFGPGTRLLVL.

The CDR3 DNA reads as TGTGCCAGCAGTCTCTTGGGACAGGGCGTCTACAATGAGCAGTTCTTC. Residues: CASSLLGQGVYNEQFF. This chain uses TRBV25-1 with TRBJ2-1; 9 positions match TRBD1. The CDR3 consists of 16 residues. Germline V gene lookup returns CDR1 MGHDK and CDR2 SYGVNS. Trimming took 5 bases from V and 3 from J; bases not matched to a gene: 8.

The genes are TRBV7-8 and TRBJ2-5; weak D call: TRBD2 (6 bases). V was shortened by 1 base and J by 3 bases, with 15 bases between the two germline ends. CDR3 size: 16 residues. CDR1 and CDR2 (germline): SGHVS, FQNEAQ. The CDR3 nucleotides are TGTGCCAGCAGCTTAGTTCCAGGGTCGGGAGAAGAGACCCAGTACTTC. Its translation is CASSLVPGSGEETQYF.

CDR3 coding DNA: TGTGCCAGTAGTATAGGGGCAGGGTCCTACGAGCAGTACTTC. Protein: CASSIGAGSYEQYF. V usage is TRBV19 and J usage is TRBJ2-7; TRBD1 might be the D (5 bases). V was pared by 1 base and J by 1 base, with 8 bases between. The CDR3 extends over 14 amino acids. CDR1 LNHDA and CDR2 SQIVND come from the germline V gene (reference sequence).

V is TRBV15 and J is TRBJ2-7; TRBD2 agrees at 8 bases. J gave up 0 bases and V 3 bases, and 7 bases lay outside the gene matches. Germline lookup yields CDR1 LNHNV and CDR2 YYDKDF (reference sequence). The CDR3 sequence is 16 residues long. CDR3 loop: CATSRVTSGPSYEQYF. The CDR3 DNA reads TGTGCCACCAGCAGGGTTACTAGCGGCCCCTCCTACGAGCAGTACTTC.

V and J are TRBV27 and TRBJ1-5; 7 bases line up with TRBD1. Germline CDR1 is MNHEY and CDR2 is SMNVEV (reference sequence). The CDR3 consists of 14 residues. With 5 bases clipped from V and 16 bases from J, the junction kept 17 bases outside the gene matches. The CDR3 region has the DNA TGTGCCAGCAGTCCTTACCCGCCGGGACAGAATTTCCATTTT. Translation gives CASSPYPPGQNFHF.

The CDR3 here is CASKLLAGPSYEQYF. In nucleotides, the CDR3 is TGTGCCAGCAAACTACTAGCGGGGCCTTCCTACGAGCAGTACTTC. The rearrangement joins TRBV5-6 to TRBJ2-7, with 10 bases identical to TRBD2. This CDR3 spans 15 amino acids. The V segment lost 6 bases and the J segment 1 base; nucleotides outside the gene matches: 7. Germline lookup yields CDR1 SGHDT and CDR2 YYEEEE.

The chain couples TRBV28 to TRBJ1-1; 8 nucleotides align to TRBD1. V dropped 3 bases and J dropped 1; count of bases not matched to a gene: 7. The germline V gene encodes CDR1 MDHEN and CDR2 SYDVKM. CDR3 size: 16 residues. CDR3 loop: CASSFARGRRNTEAFF. As DNA, the CDR3 is TGTGCCAGCAGTTTCGCCAGGGGGCGGCGGAACACTGAAGCTTTCTTT.

The chain has TRBV3-1 (or the pseudogene TRBV3-2) and TRBJ2-1; D is undetermined. Trimming removed 1 base from V and 0 bases from J, with 7 bases in between. Germline values: CDR1 LGHDT, CDR2 YNNKEL (reference sequence). The CDR3 length is 15 residues. The DNA for the CDR3 is TGTGCCAGCAGCCAAGCACAGAGCTCCTACAATGAGCAGTTCTTC. Translation gives CASSQAQSSYNEQFF.

V is TRBV5-5 and J is TRBJ1-2; no clear D. The length of the CDR3 is 16 residues. The V gene lost 5 bases and the J gene lost 6 bases, with 23 bases spanning the gap. Germline V gene lookup returns CDR1 SGHKS and CDR2 YYEKEE (reference sequence). The CDR3 bases are TGTGCCAGCAGTGGGCAGTCTACTTTCCTTGGTCATGGCTACACCTTC. It codes for CASSGQSTFLGHGYTF.

The genes are TRBV6-5 and TRBJ2-7, with a possible D match to TRBD2 (5 bases). Per germline, CDR1 MNHEY and CDR2 SVGAGI. Deletions cut 6 bases from V and 3 bases from J, with 12 bases between. The CDR3 covers 13 residues. The CDR3 protein is CASRLDPGYEQYF. CDR3 DNA: TGTGCCAGCAGACTAGACCCGGGCTACGAGCAGTACTTC.

This clone showed up just once. This sequence joins TRBV11-1 and TRBJ1-6; weak D call: TRBD1 (6 bases). V was shortened by 5 bases and J by 3 bases, with 11 bases between the two germline ends. This CDR3 is built from 15 residues. The germline CDR1 and CDR2 sequences are SGHAT and FQDESV (reference sequence). The CDR3 spells CASSDGQNYNSPLHF. CDR3 DNA: TGTGCCAGCAGCGACGGACAGAACTATAATTCACCCCTCCACTTT. The full variable domain, in which reference TRBV11-1 and TRBJ1-6 provide the parts outside the CDR3, is EAEVAQSPRYKITEKSQAVAFWCDPISGHATLYWYRQILGQGPELLVQFQDESVVDDSQLPKDRFSAERLKGVDSTLKIQPAELGDSAMYLCASSDGQNYNSPLHFGNGTRLTVT.

The gene calls are TRBV5-6 and TRBJ2-7; 8 positions agree with TRBD1. The CDR3 contains 14 residues. The V segment lost 1 base and the J segment 6 bases; nucleotides outside the gene matches: 6. Germline CDR1 is SGHDT and CDR2 is YYEEEE. The CDR3 loop is CASSLPRGPVEQYF. CDR3 nucleotides: TGTGCCAGCAGCTTGCCCAGGGGGCCGGTCGAGCAGTACTTC.